These T cell receptor beta chains were read from a single sample in a study of beta chain features in type 1 diabetes. Assay: immunoSEQ multiplex PCR; the TCRdb copy retains only in-frame clones and omits some. Altogether about 620,000 clones are present, about a sixth being singletons, with the ten largest covering under 0.095%. What was sequenced was naive CD4+ T cells from blood. These receptors all come from a man in his late teens or twenties in good health. CDR3s include the opening cysteine and the closing phenylalanine or tryptophan. A D gene is named only where the DNA matches it firmly. For some rows the clone size is stated as once, few or many, or as a class when expanded; others skip it.

V: TRBV7-9
D: .
size: few
J: TRBJ1-3
DNA: TGTGCCTGCGGGGTCTCTGGAAACACCATATATTTT
CDR3: CACGVSGNTIYF

V: TRBV28
D: .
size: few
J: TRBJ1-6
DNA: TGTGCCAGCAGTTTAGCCAGGGATAATTCACCCCTCCACTTT
CDR3: CASSLARDNSPLHF

V: TRBV18
D: TRBD1
size: .
J: TRBJ1-4
DNA: TGTGCCAGCTCACCACCGCTGGGACAGGGTTTTGAAAAACTGTTTTTT
CDR3: CASSPPLGQGFEKLFF

V: TRBV19
D: TRBD1
size: .
J: TRBJ2-2
DNA: TGTGCCAGTAGTTCTCCCGGGACAGGGTCCACCGGGGAGCTGTTTTTT
CDR3: CASSSPGTGSTGELFF

V: TRBV5-4
D: TRBD1
size: few
J: TRBJ1-4
DNA: TGTGCCAGCAGCTCCCCGGGACAGGGGCGTGAAAAACTGTTTTTT
CDR3: CASSSPGQGREKLFF

V: TRBV10-3
D: TRBD1
size: few
J: TRBJ1-1
DNA: TGTGCCATCAGTGAGTCGGACAGGGCCGCTGAAGCTTTCTTT
CDR3: CAISESDRAAEAFF

V: TRBV5-1
D: .
size: few
J: TRBJ2-6
DNA: TGCGCCAGCAGCTTGCCTGGACTCCGACGCTCTGGGGCCAACGTCCTGACTTTC
CDR3: CASSLPGLRRSGANVLTF

V: TRBV2
D: .
size: .
J: TRBJ1-2
DNA: TGTGCCAGCAGTGAGCTCACTAACTATGGCTACACCTTC
CDR3: CASSELTNYGYTF

V: TRBV15
D: .
size: few
J: TRBJ2-1
DNA: TGTGCCACCAGCAGAGATAGGGGCGGCGGCCATGAGCAGTTCTTC
CDR3: CATSRDRGGGHEQFF

V: TRBV7-9
D: .
size: few
J: TRBJ1-4
DNA: TGTGCCAGCAGCTTGGCTGGGGCCCTCCTGTTTTTT
CDR3: CASSLAGALLFF

V: TRBV5-1
D: .
size: few
J: TRBJ2-7
DNA: TGCGCCAGCAGCTTGGTGACTTACGAGCAGTACTTC
CDR3: CASSLVTYEQYF

V: TRBV10-3
D: TRBD1
size: .
J: TRBJ2-7
DNA: TGTGCCATCATGGGGGGACAGGGCTACGAGCAGTACTTC
CDR3: CAIMGGQGYEQYF

V: TRBV5-4
D: .
size: few
J: TRBJ2-2
DNA: TGTGCCAGCAGCTCGGGACTCAAGGGCACCGGGGAGCTGTTTTTT
CDR3: CASSSGLKGTGELFF

V: TRBV9
D: .
size: .
J: TRBJ2-1
DNA: TGTGCCAGCAGCGTAGTCCCTAGTGGAAATGAGCAGTTCTTC
CDR3: CASSVVPSGNEQFF

V: TRBV7-9
D: .
size: few
J: TRBJ2-6
DNA: TGTGCCAGCCTTCGGCAGGGCTCCAGTGGGGCCAACGTCCTGACTTTC
CDR3: CASLRQGSSGANVLTF

V: TRBV29-1
D: .
size: .
J: TRBJ1-5
DNA: TGCAGCGCAGGACATAATCAGCCCCAGCATTTT
CDR3: CSAGHNQPQHF

V: TRBV7-3
D: .
size: few
J: TRBJ1-1
DNA: TGTGCCAGCAGCTTAGGCCGACAGCCTGAAGCTTTCTTT
CDR3: CASSLGRQPEAFF

V: TRBV14
D: .
size: once
J: TRBJ1-3
DNA: TGTGCCAGCAGCCAAGCGGGCGCTGGAGGAAACACCATATATTTT
CDR3: CASSQAGAGGNTIYF

V: TRBV19
D: .
size: few
J: TRBJ1-5
DNA: TGTGCCAGTACCCCCAGGACGACAGGAAAACATCAGCCCCAGCATTTT
CDR3: CASTPRTTGKHQPQHF

V: TRBV23-1
D: .
size: .
J: TRBJ1-5
DNA: TGCGCCAGCAGTCAAGTCCAGGTTCGGAAAACCAGCAATCAGCCCCAGCATTTT
CDR3: CASSQVQVRKTSNQPQHF

V: TRBV6-5
D: .
size: few
J: TRBJ1-1
DNA: TGTGCCAGCAAAACCCCGACAGGACGGAACACTGAAGCTTTCTTT
CDR3: CASKTPTGRNTEAFF

V: TRBV28
D: .
size: .
J: TRBJ2-3
DNA: TGTGCCAGCAAAACATTTACCGATACGCAGTATTTT
CDR3: CASKTFTDTQYF

V: TRBV28
D: .
size: .
J: TRBJ2-6
DNA: TGTGCCAGCAGTTCATCGCGACACTCTGGGGCCAACGTCCTGACTTTC
CDR3: CASSSSRHSGANVLTF

V: TRBV5-1
D: .
size: .
J: TRBJ2-5
DNA: TGCGCCAGCAGCGACAGCTTAGGGTCTTCGGAGACCCAGTACTTC
CDR3: CASSDSLGSSETQYF

V: TRBV27
D: TRBD1
size: .
J: TRBJ2-7
DNA: TGTGCCAGCAGTCGGACAGGGGGCTACGAGCAGTACTTC
CDR3: CASSRTGGYEQYF

V: TRBV7-2
D: .
size: few
J: TRBJ2-2
DNA: TGTGCCAGCAGCCTTACACGGAACACCGGGGAGCTGTTTTTT
CDR3: CASSLTRNTGELFF

V: TRBV7-2
D: TRBD1
size: .
J: TRBJ2-4
DNA: TGTGCCAGCAGCTTGGGACAGATTCTAGCCAAAAACATTCAGTACTTC
CDR3: CASSLGQILAKNIQYF

V: TRBV7-2
D: .
size: .
J: TRBJ2-7
DNA: TGTGCCAGCAGCTTAGTTAGCGCCTACGAGCAGTACTTC
CDR3: CASSLVSAYEQYF

V: TRBV5-1
D: .
size: few
J: TRBJ2-5
DNA: TGCGCCAGCAGCGCGGACAGACCACAAGAGACCCAGTACTTC
CDR3: CASSADRPQETQYF

V: TRBV7-2
D: .
size: .
J: TRBJ2-3
DNA: TGTGCCAGCAGCTTCTCTACCGGATCAGATACGCAGTATTTT
CDR3: CASSFSTGSDTQYF

V: TRBV21-1
D: .
size: .
J: TRBJ2-7
DNA: TGTGCCAGCAGCAACCGGGACGAGCAGTACTTC
CDR3: CASSNRDEQYF

V: TRBV15
D: .
size: .
J: TRBJ1-2
DNA: TGTGCCACCAGCATGACTTCCCTCTATGGCTACACCTTC
CDR3: CATSMTSLYGYTF

V: TRBV5-1
D: .
size: .
J: TRBJ2-1
DNA: TGCGCCAGTAGTCGCCCGGCAGATGAGCAGTTCTTC
CDR3: CASSRPADEQFF

V: TRBV29-1
D: .
size: .
J: TRBJ2-5
DNA: TGCAGCTTAGGCGATGCTCGGTTAGGGGCCCAGTACTTC
CDR3: CSLGDARLGAQYF

V: TRBV19
D: TRBD2
size: few
J: TRBJ2-7
DNA: TGTGCCAGTAGTATCGGAACGGCCGGGAGGTACGAGCAGTACTTC
CDR3: CASSIGTAGRYEQYF

V: TRBV4-2
D: .
size: .
J: TRBJ1-2
DNA: TGTGCCAGCAGTTGGGCCCCATATGGCTACACCTTC
CDR3: CASSWAPYGYTF

V: TRBV7-9
D: TRBD1
size: few
J: TRBJ1-1
DNA: TGTGCCAGCAGCTCGAGACAGGGGGCGAACACTGAAGCTTTCTTT
CDR3: CASSSRQGANTEAFF

V: TRBV5-1
D: TRBD1
size: .
J: TRBJ2-6
DNA: TGCGCCAGCAGACGGGACAGGGGAAGCTCTGGGGCCAACGTCCTGACTTTC
CDR3: CASRRDRGSSGANVLTF

V: TRBV4-1
D: .
size: few
J: TRBJ1-5
DNA: TGCGCCAGCAGCCAATGGGGGAGGAACCAGCCCCAGCATTTT
CDR3: CASSQWGRNQPQHF

V: TRBV28
D: .
size: .
J: TRBJ2-1
DNA: TGTGCCAGCAGCCCCACCTACAATGAGCAGTTCTTC
CDR3: CASSPTYNEQFF

V: TRBV4-2
D: .
size: .
J: TRBJ1-5
DNA: TGTGCCAGCAATGTACAGCGGCCCCAGCATTTT
CDR3: CASNVQRPQHF

V: TRBV6-5
D: .
size: few
J: TRBJ2-1
DNA: TGTGCCAGGCCTTCCGGCGATGAGCAGTTCTTC
CDR3: CARPSGDEQFF

V: TRBV5-1
D: .
size: few
J: TRBJ2-2
DNA: TGCGCCAGCACCGAGAGGACCTCGAGCACCGGGGAGCTGTTTTTT
CDR3: CASTERTSSTGELFF

V: TRBV28
D: TRBD1
size: .
J: TRBJ1-3
DNA: TGTGCCAGCAGGCCACAGGGGGCGAACACCATATATTTT
CDR3: CASRPQGANTIYF

V: TRBV9
D: TRBD1
size: few
J: TRBJ2-1
DNA: TGTGCCAGCAGCGTAGGTCCCGGGGACAGGGACCAAAACTACAATGAGCAGTTCTTC
CDR3: CASSVGPGDRDQNYNEQFF

V: TRBV5-4
D: .
size: .
J: TRBJ2-5
DNA: TGTGCCAGCAGCTTGGGCCGGGAGACCCAGTACTTC
CDR3: CASSLGRETQYF

V: TRBV9
D: .
size: .
J: TRBJ1-5
DNA: TGTGCCAGCAGCGTAAGCCCGAGCGAGGGGAATCAGCCCCAGCATTTT
CDR3: CASSVSPSEGNQPQHF

V: TRBV5-1
D: TRBD1
size: .
J: TRBJ2-3
DNA: TGCGCCAGCAGCCCAGGACAGGGGGCAGCTGATACGCAGTATTTT
CDR3: CASSPGQGAADTQYF

V: TRBV19
D: .
size: .
J: TRBJ2-3
DNA: TGTGCCAGCTACACAGATACGCAGTATTTT
CDR3: CASYTDTQYF

V: TRBV5-1
D: .
size: few
J: TRBJ2-7
DNA: TGCGCCAGCAGCCGGGACCAACCCTACGAGCAGTACTTC
CDR3: CASSRDQPYEQYF

V: TRBV29-1
D: .
size: .
J: TRBJ1-2
DNA: TGCAGCGCCCGAACGGCTAACTATGGCTACACCTTC
CDR3: CSARTANYGYTF

V: TRBV5-1
D: .
size: few
J: TRBJ1-2
DNA: TGCGCCACCAAGCTGGGGGGTTTTACTTATGGCTACACCTTC
CDR3: CATKLGGFTYGYTF

V: TRBV2
D: .
size: few
J: TRBJ1-5
DNA: TGTGCCAGCAGTGAGGGGGGGATCCAGCCCCAGCATTTT
CDR3: CASSEGGIQPQHF

V: TRBV9
D: TRBD1
size: .
J: TRBJ2-5
DNA: TGTGCCAGCAGCCCAAGGGGGGCCCGAGACCGTGGACAGGGTGGAGAGACCCAGTACTTC
CDR3: CASSPRGARDRGQGGETQYF

V: TRBV7-2
D: .
size: .
J: TRBJ2-3
DNA: TGTGCCAGCAGCTTAGGTTTTCGGAGGGGCGCGTTGACAGATACGCAGTATTTT
CDR3: CASSLGFRRGALTDTQYF

V: TRBV7-9
D: TRBD1
size: .
J: TRBJ1-2
DNA: TGTGCCAGCAGCTTAGCAGCCGGGACAGCTGGCTACACCTTC
CDR3: CASSLAAGTAGYTF

V: TRBV4-2
D: .
size: few
J: TRBJ1-3
DNA: TGTGCCAGCAGCCAAGCACGGGATTGGACTGGAAACACCATATATTTT
CDR3: CASSQARDWTGNTIYF

V: TRBV6-6
D: .
size: .
J: TRBJ1-2
DNA: TGTGCCAGCAGTCGAGCAGGCACAGGGCTCGTATATGGCTACACCTTC
CDR3: CASSRAGTGLVYGYTF

V: TRBV28
D: .
size: .
J: TRBJ1-3
DNA: TGTGCCAGCAGTACTAGAAGCTCTGGAAACACCATATATTTT
CDR3: CASSTRSSGNTIYF

V: TRBV20-1
D: .
size: few
J: TRBJ2-5
DNA: TGCAGTGCTAGTCGGCAAGAGACCCAGTACTTC
CDR3: CSASRQETQYF